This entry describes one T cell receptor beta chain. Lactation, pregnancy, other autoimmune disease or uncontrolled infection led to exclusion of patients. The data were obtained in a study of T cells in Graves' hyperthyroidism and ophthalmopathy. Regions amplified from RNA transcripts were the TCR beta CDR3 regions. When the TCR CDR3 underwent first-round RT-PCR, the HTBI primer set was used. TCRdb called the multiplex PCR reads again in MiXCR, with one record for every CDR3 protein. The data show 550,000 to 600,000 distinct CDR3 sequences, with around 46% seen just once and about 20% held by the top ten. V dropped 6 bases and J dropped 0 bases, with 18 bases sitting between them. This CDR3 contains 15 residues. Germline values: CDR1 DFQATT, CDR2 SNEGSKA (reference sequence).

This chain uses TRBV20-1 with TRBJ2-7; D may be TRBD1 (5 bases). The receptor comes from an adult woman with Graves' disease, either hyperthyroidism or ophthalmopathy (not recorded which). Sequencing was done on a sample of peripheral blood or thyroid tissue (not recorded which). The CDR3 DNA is TGCAGTGCACGGCCCGACAGTTTGAGCTCCTACGAGCAGTACTTC. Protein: CSARPDSLSSYEQYF.